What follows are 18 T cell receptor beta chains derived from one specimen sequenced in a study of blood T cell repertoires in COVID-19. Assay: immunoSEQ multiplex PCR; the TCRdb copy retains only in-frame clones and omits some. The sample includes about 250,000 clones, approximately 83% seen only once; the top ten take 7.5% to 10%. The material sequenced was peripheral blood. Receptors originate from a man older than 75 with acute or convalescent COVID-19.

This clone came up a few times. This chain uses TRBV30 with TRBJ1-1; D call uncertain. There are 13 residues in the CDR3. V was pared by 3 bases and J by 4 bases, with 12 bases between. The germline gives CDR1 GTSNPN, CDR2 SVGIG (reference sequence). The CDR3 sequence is CAWRAPGSTEAFF. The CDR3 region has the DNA TGTGCCTGGAGGGCCCCAGGATCCACTGAAGCTTTCTTT.

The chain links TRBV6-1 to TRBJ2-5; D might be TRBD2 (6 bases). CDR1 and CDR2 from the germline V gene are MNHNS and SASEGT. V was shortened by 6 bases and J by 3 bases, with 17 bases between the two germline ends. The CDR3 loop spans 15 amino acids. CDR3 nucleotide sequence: TGTGCCAGCAGAGACGTCGATAGCGGAAAAGAGACCCAGTACTTC. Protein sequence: CASRDVDSGKETQYF.

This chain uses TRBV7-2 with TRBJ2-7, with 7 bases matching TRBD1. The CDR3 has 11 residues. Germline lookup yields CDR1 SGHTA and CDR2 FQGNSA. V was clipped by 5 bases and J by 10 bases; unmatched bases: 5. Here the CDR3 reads CASSTTGRQYF. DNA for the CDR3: TGTGCCAGCAGCACGACAGGGCGCCAGTACTTC.

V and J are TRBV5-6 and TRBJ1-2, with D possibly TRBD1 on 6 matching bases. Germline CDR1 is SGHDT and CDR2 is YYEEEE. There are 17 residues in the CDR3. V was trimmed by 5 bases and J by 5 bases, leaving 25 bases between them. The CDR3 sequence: CASRLRGQIFAGYGYTF. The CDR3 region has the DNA TGTGCCAGCAGACTCCGAGGACAGATTTTCGCCGGATATGGCTACACCTTC.

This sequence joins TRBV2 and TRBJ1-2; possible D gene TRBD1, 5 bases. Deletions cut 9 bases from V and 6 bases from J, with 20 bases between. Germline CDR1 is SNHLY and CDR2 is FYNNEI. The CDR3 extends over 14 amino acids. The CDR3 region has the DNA TGTGCCAGAACCTCCAATGGACCAGGGAATGGCTACACCTTC. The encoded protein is CARTSNGPGNGYTF. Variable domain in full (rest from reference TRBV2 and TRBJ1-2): EPEVTQTPSHQVTQMGQEVILRCVPISNHLYFYWYRQILGQKVEFLVSFYNNEISEKSEIFDDQFSVERPDGSNFTLKIRSTKLEDSAMYFCARTSNGPGNGYTFGSGTRLTVV.

CDR3 sequence: CASSLTDYNEQFF. The CDR3 coding sequence is TGCGCCAGCAGCTTGACAGACTACAATGAGCAGTTCTTC. The J gene is TRBJ2-1, the V gene TRBV10-2, with TRBD1 as a possible D gene (5 bases). The germline V gene has CDR1 WSHSY and CDR2 SAAADI. Trimming pared 6 bases from V and 3 bases from J, leaving 9 bases between. This CDR3 is built from 13 residues.

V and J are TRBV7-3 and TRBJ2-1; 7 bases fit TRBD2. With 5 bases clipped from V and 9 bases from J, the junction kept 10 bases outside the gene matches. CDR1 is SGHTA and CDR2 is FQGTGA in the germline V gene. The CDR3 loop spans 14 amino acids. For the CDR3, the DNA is TGTGCCAGCAGCCCGAGCCGGGACTACGGTGAGCAGTTCTTC. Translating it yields CASSPSRDYGEQFF.

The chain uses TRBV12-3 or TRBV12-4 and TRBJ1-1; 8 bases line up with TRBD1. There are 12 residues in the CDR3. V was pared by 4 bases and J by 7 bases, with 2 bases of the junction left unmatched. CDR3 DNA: TGTGCCAGCAGTTGGGACAGGTTTGAAGCTTTCTTT. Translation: CASSWDRFEAFF.

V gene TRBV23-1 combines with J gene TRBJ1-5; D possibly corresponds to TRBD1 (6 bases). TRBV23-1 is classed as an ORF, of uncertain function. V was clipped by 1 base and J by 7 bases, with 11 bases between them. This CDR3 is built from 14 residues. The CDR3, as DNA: TGCGCCAGCAGTCAATTTGGGGGCCGGCAGCCCCAGCATTTT. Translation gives CASSQFGGRQPQHF.

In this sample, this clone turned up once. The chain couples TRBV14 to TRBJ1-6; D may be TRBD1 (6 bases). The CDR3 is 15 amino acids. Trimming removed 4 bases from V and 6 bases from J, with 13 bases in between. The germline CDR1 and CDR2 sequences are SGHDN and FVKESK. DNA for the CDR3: TGTGCCAGCAGCCGGCTGGGACACCTTAATTCACCCCTCCACTTT. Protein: CASSRLGHLNSPLHF.

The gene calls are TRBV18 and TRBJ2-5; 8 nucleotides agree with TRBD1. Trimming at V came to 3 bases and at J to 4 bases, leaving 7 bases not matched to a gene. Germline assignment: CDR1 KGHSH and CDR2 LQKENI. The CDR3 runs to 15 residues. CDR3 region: CASSPLGQGGETQYF. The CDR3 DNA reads TGTGCCAGCTCACCTCTCGGACAGGGCGGAGAGACCCAGTACTTC.

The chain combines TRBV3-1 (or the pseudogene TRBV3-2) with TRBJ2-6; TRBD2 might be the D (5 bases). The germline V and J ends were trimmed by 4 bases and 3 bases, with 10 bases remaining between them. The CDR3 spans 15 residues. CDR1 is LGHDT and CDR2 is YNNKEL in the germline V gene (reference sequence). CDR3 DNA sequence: TGTGCCAGCAGCCTCTCCCGGGGTGGGGCCAACGTCCTGACTTTC. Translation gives CASSLSRGGANVLTF.

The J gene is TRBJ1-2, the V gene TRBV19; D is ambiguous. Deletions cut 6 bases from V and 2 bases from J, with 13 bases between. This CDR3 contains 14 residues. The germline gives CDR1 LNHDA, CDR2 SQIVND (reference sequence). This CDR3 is CASSQQAGNYGYTF. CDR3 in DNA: TGTGCCAGTAGCCAGCAGGCCGGAAACTATGGCTACACCTTC.

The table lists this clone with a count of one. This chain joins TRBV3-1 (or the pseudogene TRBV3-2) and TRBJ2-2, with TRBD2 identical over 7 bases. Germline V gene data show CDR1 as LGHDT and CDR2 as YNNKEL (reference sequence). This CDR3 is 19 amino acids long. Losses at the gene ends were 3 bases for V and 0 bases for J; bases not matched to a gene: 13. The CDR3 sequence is CASSQGGYFASANTGELFF. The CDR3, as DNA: TGTGCCAGCAGCCAGGGGGGGTACTTCGCTTCCGCGAACACCGGGGAGCTGTTTTTT.

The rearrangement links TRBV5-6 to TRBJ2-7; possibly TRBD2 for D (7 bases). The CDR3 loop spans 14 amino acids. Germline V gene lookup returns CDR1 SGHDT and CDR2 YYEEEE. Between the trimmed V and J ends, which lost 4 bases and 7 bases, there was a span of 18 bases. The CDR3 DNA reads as TGTGCCAGCAGCCTGCGGGGGCTCTCCGGAGAGCAGTACTTC. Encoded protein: CASSLRGLSGEQYF. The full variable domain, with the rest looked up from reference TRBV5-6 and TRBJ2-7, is DAGVTQSPTHLIKTRGQQVTLRCSPKSGHDTVSWYQQALGQGPQFIFQYYEEEERQRGNFPDRFSGHQFPNYSSELNVNALLLGDSALYLCASSLRGLSGEQYFGPGTRLTVT.

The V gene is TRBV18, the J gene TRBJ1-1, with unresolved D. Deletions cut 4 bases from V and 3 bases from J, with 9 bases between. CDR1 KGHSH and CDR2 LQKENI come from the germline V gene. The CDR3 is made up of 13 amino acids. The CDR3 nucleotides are TGTGCCAGCTCACGGGAGAGGGACACTGAAGCTTTCTTT. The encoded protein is CASSRERDTEAFF.

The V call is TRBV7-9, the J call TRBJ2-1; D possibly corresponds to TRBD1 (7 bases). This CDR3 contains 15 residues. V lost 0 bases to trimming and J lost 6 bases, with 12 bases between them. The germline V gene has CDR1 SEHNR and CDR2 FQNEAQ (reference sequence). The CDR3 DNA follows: TGTGCCAGCAGCTTAGCGGCAGGGGGAGGCAATGAGCAGTTCTTC. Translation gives CASSLAAGGGNEQFF.

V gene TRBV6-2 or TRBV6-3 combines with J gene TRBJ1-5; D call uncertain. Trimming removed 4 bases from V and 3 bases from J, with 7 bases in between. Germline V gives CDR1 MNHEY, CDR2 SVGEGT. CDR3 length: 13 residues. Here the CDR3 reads CASSSGDNQPQHF. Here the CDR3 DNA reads TGTGCCAGCAGTTCCGGGGACAATCAGCCCCAGCATTTT.